This T cell receptor (beta chain) was observed in a study of OX40 agonist ivuxolimab in advanced cancers. TCRdb's copy holds only in-frame clones and misses some; the assay was immunoSEQ multiplex PCR. The sample comprises some 59,000 clones, approximately 79% of which are singletons, and 3.5% to 4.5% rests with the top ten. Deletions cut 4 bases from V and 3 bases from J, with 16 bases between. The germline gives CDR1 SGHRS, CDR2 YFSETQ. The CDR3 length is 15 residues. The sequenced sample was CD4+ or CD8+ T cells sorted from blood, obtained in a trial of the OX40 agonist ivuxolimab. The TCR sequence derives from an adult with an advanced solid tumor such as melanoma, head and neck, liver or kidney cancer. The V call is TRBV5-1, the J call TRBJ2-5; weak D call: TRBD2 (5 bases). CDR3: CASSPNRGSEETQYF. As DNA, the CDR3 is TGCGCCAGCAGCCCGAACCGGGGTTCAGAAGAGACCCAGTACTTC.